One sample yielded the 3 T cell receptor beta chains listed below, sequenced in a study of CD8 T cells in Susac syndrome. An amount of RNA that ranged from roughly 0.45 to 1 ug was reverse transcribed with random hexamers. In TCRdb, the immunoSEQ multiplex PCR reads were re-called with MiXCR into one record per CDR3 protein. The data show fewer than 300,000 distinct CDR3 sequences, with 80% to 90% seen just once and 0.11% held by the top ten. Sequencing input: CD8+ T cells from PBMCs. These TCRs come from a human donor with multiple sclerosis.

The gene calls are TRBV27 and TRBJ1-4, with D perhaps TRBD1 (5 bases). Trimming removed 6 bases at V and 6 bases at J, with 14 bases between. CDR1 and CDR2 from the germline V gene are MNHEY and SMNVEV (reference sequence). The CDR3 extends over 14 amino acids. CDR3 sequence (DNA): TGTGCCAGCAGACCGGGACCATGGGATGAAAAACTGTTTTTT. This translates into CASRPGPWDEKLFF. Looking up the rest from reference TRBV27 and TRBJ1-4 gives the full variable domain: EAQVTQNPRYLITVTGKKLTVTCSQNMNHEYMSWYRQDPGLGLRQIYYSMNVEVTDKGDVPEGYKVSRKEKRNFPLILESPSPNQTSLYFCASRPGPWDEKLFFGSGTQLSVL.

The rearrangement uses TRBV6-6 and TRBJ2-1, with 12 bases lining up with TRBD2. V dropped 7 bases and J dropped 7; count of bases not matched to a gene: 8. Germline-derived CDR1 and CDR2 are MNHNY and SVGAGI (reference sequence). CDR3 length equals 15 residues. CDR3 amino acids: CASIQTSGSPNEQFF. The CDR3 DNA follows: TGTGCCAGCATCCAGACTAGCGGGAGCCCTAATGAGCAGTTCTTC.

CDR3 nucleotides: TGTGCCAGCAGTTACTCCGCAGGGGGCTCGCCCCAGCATTTT. The encoded protein is CASSYSAGGSPQHF. The chain employs TRBV6-5 and TRBJ1-5; 8 bases map to TRBD1. The CDR3 totals 14 residues. With V trimmed by 0 bases and J by 9 bases, 4 bases remained unmatched. In germline, CDR1 is MNHEY, CDR2 SVGAGI.